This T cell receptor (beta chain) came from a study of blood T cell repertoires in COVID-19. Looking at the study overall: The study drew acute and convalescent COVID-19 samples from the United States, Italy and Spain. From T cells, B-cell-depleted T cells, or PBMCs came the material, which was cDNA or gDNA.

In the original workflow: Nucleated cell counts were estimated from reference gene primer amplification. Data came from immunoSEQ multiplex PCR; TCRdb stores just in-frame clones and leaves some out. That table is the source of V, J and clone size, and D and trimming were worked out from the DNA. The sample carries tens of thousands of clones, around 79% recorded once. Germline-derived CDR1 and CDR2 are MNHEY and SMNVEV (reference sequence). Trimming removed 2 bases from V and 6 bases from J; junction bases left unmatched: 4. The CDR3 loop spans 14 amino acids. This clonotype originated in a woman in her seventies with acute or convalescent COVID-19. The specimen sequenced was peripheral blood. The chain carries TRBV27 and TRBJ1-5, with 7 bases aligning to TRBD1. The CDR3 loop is CASSLRTGGQPQHF. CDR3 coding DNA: TGTGCCAGCAGTTTACGGACAGGCGGTCAGCCCCAGCATTTT.